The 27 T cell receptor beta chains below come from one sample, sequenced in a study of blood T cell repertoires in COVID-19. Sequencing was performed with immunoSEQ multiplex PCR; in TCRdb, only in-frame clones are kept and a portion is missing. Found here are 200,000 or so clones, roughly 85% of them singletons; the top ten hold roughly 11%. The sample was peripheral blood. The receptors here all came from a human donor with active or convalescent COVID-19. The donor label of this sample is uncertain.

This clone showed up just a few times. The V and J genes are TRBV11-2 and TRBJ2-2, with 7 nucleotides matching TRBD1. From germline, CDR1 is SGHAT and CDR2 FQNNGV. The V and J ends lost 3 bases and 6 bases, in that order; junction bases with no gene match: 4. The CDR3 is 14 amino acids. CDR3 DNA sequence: TGTGCCAGCAGCTTTTCCACAGGGGCCGGGGAGCTGTTTTTT. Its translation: CASSFSTGAGELFF. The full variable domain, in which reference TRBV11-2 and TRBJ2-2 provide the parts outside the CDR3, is EAGVAQSPRYKIIEKRQSVAFWCNPISGHATLYWYQQILGQGPKLLIQFQNNGVVDDSQLPKDRFSAERLKGVDSTLKIQPAKLEDSAVYLCASSFSTGAGELFFGEGSRLTVL.

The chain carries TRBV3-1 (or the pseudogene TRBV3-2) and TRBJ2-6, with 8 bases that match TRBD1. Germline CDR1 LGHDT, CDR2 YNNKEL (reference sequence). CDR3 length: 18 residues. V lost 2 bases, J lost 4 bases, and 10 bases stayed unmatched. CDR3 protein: CASSQSWQGARGANVLTF. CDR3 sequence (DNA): TGTGCCAGCAGCCAAAGTTGGCAGGGGGCGCGAGGGGCCAACGTCCTGACTTTC.

The CDR3 is CASSPGGGGDYGYTF. For the CDR3, the DNA is TGTGCCAGCAGCCCCGGTGGTGGGGGCGACTATGGCTACACCTTC. The chain employs TRBV5-4 and TRBJ1-2; possibly TRBD1 for D (6 bases). This CDR3 is built from 15 residues. Deletions cut 4 bases from V and 3 bases from J, with 16 bases between. Germline V gives CDR1 SGHNT, CDR2 YYREEE (reference sequence).

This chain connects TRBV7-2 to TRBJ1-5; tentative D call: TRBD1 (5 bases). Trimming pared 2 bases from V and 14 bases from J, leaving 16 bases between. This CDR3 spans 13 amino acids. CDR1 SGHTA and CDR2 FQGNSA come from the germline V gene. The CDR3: CASSLMGRQREHF. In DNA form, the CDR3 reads TGTGCCAGCAGCTTAATGGGACGACAGCGGGAGCATTTT.

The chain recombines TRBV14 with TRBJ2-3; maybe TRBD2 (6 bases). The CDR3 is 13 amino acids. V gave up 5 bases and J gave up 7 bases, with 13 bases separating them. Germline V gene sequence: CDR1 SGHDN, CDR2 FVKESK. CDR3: CASSLGTSYTQYF. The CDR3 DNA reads TGTGCCAGCAGCTTAGGGACTTCCTATACGCAGTATTTT.

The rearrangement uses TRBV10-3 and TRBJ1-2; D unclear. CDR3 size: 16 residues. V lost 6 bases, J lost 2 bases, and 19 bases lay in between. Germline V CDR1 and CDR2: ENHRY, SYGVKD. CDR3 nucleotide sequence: TGTGCCATCAGCGGACTGCGGGGAAGTGGGAACTATGGCTACACCTTC. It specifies CAISGLRGSGNYGYTF.

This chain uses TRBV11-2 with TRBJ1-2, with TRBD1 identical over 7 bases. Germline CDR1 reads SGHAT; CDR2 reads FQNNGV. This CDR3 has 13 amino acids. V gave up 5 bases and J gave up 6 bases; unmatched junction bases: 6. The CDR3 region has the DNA TGTGCCAGCAGCAAACAGGGGAACAATGGCTACACCTTC. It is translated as CASSKQGNNGYTF.

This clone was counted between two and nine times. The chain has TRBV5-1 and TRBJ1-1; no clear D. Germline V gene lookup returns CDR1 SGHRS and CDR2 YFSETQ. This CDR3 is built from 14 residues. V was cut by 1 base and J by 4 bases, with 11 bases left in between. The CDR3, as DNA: TGCGCCAGCAGCTTGTCGGGAGCGGTCACTGAAGCTTTCTTT. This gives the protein CASSLSGAVTEAFF.

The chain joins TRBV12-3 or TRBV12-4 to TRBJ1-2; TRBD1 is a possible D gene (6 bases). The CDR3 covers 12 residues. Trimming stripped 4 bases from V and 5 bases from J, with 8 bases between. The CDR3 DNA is TGTGCCAGCAGTTCGCAGGGGTATGGCTACACCTTC. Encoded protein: CASSSQGYGYTF.

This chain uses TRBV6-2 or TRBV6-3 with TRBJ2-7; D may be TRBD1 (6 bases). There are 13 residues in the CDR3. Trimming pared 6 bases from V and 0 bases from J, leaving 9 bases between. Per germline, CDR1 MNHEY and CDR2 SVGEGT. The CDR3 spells CASSGQLSYEQYF. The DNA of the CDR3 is TGTGCCAGCAGCGGACAGCTCTCCTACGAGCAGTACTTC.

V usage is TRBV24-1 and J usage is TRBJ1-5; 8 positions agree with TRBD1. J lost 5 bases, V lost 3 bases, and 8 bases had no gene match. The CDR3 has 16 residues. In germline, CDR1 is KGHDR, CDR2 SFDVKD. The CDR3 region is CATSDPGQGGYQPQHF. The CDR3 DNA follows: TGTGCCACCAGTGATCCCGGACAGGGAGGTTATCAGCCCCAGCATTTT.

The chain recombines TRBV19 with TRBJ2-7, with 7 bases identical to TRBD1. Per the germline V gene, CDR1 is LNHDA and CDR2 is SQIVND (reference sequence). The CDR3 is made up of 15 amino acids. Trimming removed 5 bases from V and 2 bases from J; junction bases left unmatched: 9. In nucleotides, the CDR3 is TGTGCCAGTAGTCCCGGGACAGCGAATCCCTACGAGCAGTACTTC. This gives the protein CASSPGTANPYEQYF.

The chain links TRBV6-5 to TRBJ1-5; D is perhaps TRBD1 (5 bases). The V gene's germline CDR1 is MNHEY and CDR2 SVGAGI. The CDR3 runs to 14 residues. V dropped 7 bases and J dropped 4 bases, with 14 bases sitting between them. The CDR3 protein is CASKADSSNQPQHF. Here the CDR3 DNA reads TGTGCCAGCAAGGCCGACAGTTCAAATCAGCCCCAGCATTTT.

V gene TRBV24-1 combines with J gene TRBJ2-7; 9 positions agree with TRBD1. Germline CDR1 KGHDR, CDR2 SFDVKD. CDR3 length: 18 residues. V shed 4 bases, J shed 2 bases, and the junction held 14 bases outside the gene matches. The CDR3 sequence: CATSDRLPDRGFTYEQYF. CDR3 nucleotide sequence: TGTGCCACCAGTGACAGACTCCCCGACAGGGGGTTCACCTACGAGCAGTACTTC.

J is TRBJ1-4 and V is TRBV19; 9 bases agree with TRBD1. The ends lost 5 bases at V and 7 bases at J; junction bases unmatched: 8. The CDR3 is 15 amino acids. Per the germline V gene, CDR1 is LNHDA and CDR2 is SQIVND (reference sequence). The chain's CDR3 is CASSAQGAGSEKLFF. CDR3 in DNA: TGTGCCAGTAGTGCACAGGGGGCCGGATCTGAAAAACTGTTTTTT.

The CDR3 DNA follows: TGCAGCCTTAGTCAGGGTAGCTATGGCTACACCTTC. Protein sequence: CSLSQGSYGYTF. The V gene is TRBV29-1, the J gene TRBJ1-2; tentatively, D is TRBD1 (5 bases). V was cut by 8 bases and J by 4 bases, with 14 bases left in between. Germline CDR1 and CDR2: SQVTM and ANQGSEA. CDR3 length: 12 amino acids.

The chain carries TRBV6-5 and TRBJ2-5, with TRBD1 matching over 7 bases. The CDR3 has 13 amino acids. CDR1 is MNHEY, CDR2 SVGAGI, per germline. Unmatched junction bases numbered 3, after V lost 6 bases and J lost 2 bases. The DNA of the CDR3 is TGTGCCAGCAGCTTGGGACAGCAAGAGACCCAGTACTTC. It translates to CASSLGQQETQYF.

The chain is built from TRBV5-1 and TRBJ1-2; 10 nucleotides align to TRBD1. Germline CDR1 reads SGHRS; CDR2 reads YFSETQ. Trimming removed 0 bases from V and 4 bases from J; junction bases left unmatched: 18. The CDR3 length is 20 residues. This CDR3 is CASSLVAVGTGDFGGYGYTF. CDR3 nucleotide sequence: TGCGCCAGCAGCTTGGTTGCAGTCGGGACAGGGGATTTTGGCGGCTATGGCTACACCTTC.

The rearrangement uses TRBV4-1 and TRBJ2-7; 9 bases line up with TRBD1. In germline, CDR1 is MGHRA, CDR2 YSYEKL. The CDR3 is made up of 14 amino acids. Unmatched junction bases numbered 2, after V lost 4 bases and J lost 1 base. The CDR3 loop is CASSPGTGSYEQYF. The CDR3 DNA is TGCGCCAGCAGCCCCGGGACAGGGTCCTACGAGCAGTACTTC.

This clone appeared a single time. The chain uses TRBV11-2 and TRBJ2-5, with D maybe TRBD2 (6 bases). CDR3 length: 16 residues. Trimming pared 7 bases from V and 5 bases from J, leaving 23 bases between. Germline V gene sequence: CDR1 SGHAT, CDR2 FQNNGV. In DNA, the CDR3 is TGTGCCAGCAACCCTCTCGGCGGGGTAAACGCCGAGACCCAGTACTTC. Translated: CASNPLGGVNAETQYF.

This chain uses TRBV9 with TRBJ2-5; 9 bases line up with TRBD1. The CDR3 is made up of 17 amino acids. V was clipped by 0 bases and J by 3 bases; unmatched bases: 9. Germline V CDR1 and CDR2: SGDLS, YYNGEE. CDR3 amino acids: CASSVAPGTGRKETQYF. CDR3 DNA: TGTGCCAGCAGCGTAGCTCCCGGGACAGGGAGGAAAGAGACCCAGTACTTC.

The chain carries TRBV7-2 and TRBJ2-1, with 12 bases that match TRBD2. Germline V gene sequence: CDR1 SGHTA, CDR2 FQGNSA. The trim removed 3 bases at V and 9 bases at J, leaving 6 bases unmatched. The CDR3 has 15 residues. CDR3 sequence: CASSFTSGGPGEQFF. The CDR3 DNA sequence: TGTGCCAGCAGCTTCACTAGCGGGGGGCCGGGTGAGCAGTTCTTC.

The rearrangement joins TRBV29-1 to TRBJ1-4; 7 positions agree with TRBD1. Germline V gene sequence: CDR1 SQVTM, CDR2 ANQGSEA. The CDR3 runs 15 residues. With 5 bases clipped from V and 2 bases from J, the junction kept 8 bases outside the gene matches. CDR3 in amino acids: CSVSTETGTNEKLFF. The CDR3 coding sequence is TGCAGCGTTTCAACAGAGACAGGGACTAATGAAAAACTGTTTTTT.

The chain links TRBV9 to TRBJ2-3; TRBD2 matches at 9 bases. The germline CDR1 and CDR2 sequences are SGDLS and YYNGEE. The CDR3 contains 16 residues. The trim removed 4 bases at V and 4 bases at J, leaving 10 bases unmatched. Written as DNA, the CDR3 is TGTGCCAGCAGCTCGGGCGCAGGCGGGGGGGCAGATACGCAGTATTTT. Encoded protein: CASSSGAGGGADTQYF.

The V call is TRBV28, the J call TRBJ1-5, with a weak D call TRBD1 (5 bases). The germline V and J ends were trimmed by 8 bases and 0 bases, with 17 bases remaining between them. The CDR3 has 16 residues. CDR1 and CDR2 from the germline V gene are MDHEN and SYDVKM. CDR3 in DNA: TGTGCCAGCCATATAGGAGGGGTCAATAGCAATCAGCCCCAGCATTTT. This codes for CASHIGGVNSNQPQHF.

CDR3 in DNA: TGTGCCAGCAGTTTGCTAGCGGGAGGTCAAAGGCCGTACCAAGAGACCCAGTACTTC. Translation gives CASSLLAGGQRPYQETQYF. The chain combines TRBV28 with TRBJ2-5; 11 bases align to TRBD2. From germline, CDR1 is MDHEN and CDR2 SYDVKM. The junction had 12 bases not matched to a gene; V was cut back by 3 bases and J by 0 bases. The length of the CDR3 is 19 residues.

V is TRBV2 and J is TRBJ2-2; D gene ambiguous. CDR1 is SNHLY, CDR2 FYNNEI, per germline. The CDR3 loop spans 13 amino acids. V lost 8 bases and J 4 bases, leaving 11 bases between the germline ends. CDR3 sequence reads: CASRTLGTGELFF. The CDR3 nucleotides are TGTGCCAGCCGAACCCTAGGCACCGGGGAGCTGTTTTTT.